This TCR beta chain stems from a study of CD8+ T cells in alopecia areata. Study details: Twice daily, treated patients received 5 to 10 mg of oral tofacitinib. Study conclusions and caveats: Possibly as an HLA-related effect, TCR sharing across patients appeared less clear than in mice. Scalp samples also contribute reads from the resident alphabeta T cells found in normal skin.

About this clone: The antigen is unknown.

In alopecia areata patients, both lesional scalp punch biopsies and peripheral blood were collected. Isolated RNA was reverse transcribed into cDNA used as the sequencing template. Generated by immunoSEQ multiplex PCR, the TCRdb table keeps only in-frame clones and is missing some. The top ten clones hold roughly a sixth of a sample with some 130,000 clones, approximately 49% of them seen once. Sequenced material: CD8+ T cells sorted from blood, taken at week 0. The receptor was derived from a human donor with alopecia areata.

The CDR3 DNA is TGTGCCAGCAGTTATGGGGGCAGGCTCGAGCAGTACTTC. Protein: CASSYGGRLEQYF. The chain employs TRBV6-6 and TRBJ2-7; D is perhaps TRBD1 (6 bases). CDR3 length: 13 amino acids. V dropped 3 bases and J dropped 6 bases, with 12 bases sitting between them. CDR1 is MNHNY and CDR2 is SVGAGI in the germline V gene (reference sequence).